The TCR beta chain described here comes from a study of monozygotic twins with inflammatory bowel disease. The germline CDR1 and CDR2 sequences are SGHRS and YFSETQ. The CDR3 is 13 residues long. Template switching added UMIs carrying a 6-nucleotide sample barcode. Following a re-call of the 5' RACE reads, TCRdb has one entry per CDR3 protein and lacks DNA. The table for this sample gives about 330,000 distinct CDR3 sequences. The V call is TRBV5-1, the J call TRBJ2-5; absent DNA, TCRdb's TRBD2 call cannot be checked. The TCR sequence derives from a human donor with ulcerative colitis or Crohn's disease, or a healthy co-twin of an affected twin (not recorded which). Sequencing used blood. The CDR3 spells CASSLNQGQTQYF.